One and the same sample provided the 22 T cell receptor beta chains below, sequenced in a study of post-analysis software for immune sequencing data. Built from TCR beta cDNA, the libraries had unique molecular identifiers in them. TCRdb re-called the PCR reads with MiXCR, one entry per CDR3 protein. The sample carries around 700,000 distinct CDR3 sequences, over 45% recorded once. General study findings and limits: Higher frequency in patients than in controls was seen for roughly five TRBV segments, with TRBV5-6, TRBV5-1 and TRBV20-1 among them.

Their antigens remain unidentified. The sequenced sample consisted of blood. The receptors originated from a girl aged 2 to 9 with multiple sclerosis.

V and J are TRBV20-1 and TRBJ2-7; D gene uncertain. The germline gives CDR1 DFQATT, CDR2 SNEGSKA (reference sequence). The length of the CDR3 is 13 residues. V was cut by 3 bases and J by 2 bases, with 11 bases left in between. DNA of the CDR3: TGCAGTGCTAGCTCCAGCCTAACCTACGAGCAGTACTTC. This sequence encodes CSASSSLTYEQYF.

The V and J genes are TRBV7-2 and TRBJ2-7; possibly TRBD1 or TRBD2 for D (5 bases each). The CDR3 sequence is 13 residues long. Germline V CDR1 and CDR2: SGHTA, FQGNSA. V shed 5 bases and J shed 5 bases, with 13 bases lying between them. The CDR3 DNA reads TGTGCCAGCAGCCCCCGTCGGGGCGACGAGCAGTACTTC. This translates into CASSPRRGDEQYF.

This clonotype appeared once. The CDR3 region has the DNA TGTGCCAGCAGTGAGGACCACTCCTACGAGCAGTACTTC. Its translation: CASSEDHSYEQYF. The V gene is TRBV12-3 or TRBV12-4, the J gene TRBJ2-7; no firm D call. The CDR3 loop spans 13 amino acids. Trimming removed 5 bases at V and 0 bases at J, with 8 bases between.

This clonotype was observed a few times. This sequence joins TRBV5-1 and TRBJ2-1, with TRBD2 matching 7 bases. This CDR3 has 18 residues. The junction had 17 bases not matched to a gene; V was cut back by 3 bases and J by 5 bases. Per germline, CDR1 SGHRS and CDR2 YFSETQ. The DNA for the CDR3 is TGCGCCAGCAGCTCTGGACTAGACTCCGGAGGGGTTAACAATGAGCAGTTCTTC. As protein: CASSSGLDSGGVNNEQFF.

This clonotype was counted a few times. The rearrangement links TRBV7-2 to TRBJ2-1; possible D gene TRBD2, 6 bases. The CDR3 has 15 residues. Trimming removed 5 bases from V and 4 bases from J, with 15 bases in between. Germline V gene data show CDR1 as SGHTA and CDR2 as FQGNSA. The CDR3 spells CASSPDGSLYNEQFF. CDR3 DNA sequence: TGTGCCAGCAGCCCGGACGGGAGCCTTTACAATGAGCAGTTCTTC.

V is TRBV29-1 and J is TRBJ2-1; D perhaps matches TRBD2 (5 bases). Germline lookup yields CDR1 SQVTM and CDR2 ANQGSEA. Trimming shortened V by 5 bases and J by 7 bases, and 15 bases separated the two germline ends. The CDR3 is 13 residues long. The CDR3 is CSVHRGSSNEQFF. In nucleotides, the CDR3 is TGCAGCGTTCACCGGGGATCTTCAAATGAGCAGTTCTTC.

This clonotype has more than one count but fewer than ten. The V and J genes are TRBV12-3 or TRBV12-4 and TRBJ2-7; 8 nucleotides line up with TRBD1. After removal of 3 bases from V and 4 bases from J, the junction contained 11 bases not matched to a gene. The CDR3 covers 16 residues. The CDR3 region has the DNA TGTGCCAGCAGTTTCGTTGTGGTGACAGGGGAATACGAGCAGTACTTC. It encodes CASSFVVVTGEYEQYF.

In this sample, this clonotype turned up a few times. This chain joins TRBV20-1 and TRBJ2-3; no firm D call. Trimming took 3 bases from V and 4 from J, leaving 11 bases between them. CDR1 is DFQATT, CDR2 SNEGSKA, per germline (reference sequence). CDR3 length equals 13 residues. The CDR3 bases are TGCAGTGCTAGGGACCTTGGGGCAGATACGCAGTATTTT. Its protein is CSARDLGADTQYF.

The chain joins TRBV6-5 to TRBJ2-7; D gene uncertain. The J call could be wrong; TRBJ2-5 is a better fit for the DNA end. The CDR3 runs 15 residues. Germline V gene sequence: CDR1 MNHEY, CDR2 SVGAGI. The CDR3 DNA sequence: TGTGCCAGCAGTTACGTCGCCAGACTGGTAGAGACCCAGTACTTC. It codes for CASSYVARLVETQYF.

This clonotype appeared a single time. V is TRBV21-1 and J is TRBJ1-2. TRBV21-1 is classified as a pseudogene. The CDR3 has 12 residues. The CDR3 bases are TGTGCCAGCAGCAAAGTGAAGGCGGACTACACCTTC. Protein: CASSKVKADYTF.

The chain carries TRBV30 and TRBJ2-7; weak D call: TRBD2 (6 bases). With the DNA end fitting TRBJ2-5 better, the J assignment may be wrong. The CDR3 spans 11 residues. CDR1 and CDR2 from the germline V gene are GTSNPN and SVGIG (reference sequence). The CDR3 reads CAWGTSPTQYF. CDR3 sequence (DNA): TGTGCCTGGGGGACTTCGCCGACCCAGTACTTC.

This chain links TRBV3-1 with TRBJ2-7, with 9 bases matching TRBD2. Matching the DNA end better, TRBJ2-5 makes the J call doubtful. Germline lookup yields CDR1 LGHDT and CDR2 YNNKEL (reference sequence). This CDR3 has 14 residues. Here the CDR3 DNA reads TGTGCCAGCAGCCACAGCGGGGGGTCGGAGACCCAGTACTTC. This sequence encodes CASSHSGGSETQYF.

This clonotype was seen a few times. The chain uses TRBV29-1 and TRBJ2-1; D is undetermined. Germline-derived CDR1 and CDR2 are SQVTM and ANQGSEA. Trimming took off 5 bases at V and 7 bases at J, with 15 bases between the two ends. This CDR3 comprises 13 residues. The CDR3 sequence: CSVSGNLGNEQFF. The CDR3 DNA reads TGCAGCGTTAGTGGGAATCTGGGAAATGAGCAGTTCTTC.

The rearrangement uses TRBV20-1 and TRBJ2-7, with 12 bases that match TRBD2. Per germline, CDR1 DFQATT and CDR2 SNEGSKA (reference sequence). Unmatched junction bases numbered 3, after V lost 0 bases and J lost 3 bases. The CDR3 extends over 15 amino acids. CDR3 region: CSARDMGLAGYEQYF. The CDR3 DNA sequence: TGCAGTGCTAGAGATATGGGACTAGCGGGCTACGAGCAGTACTTC.

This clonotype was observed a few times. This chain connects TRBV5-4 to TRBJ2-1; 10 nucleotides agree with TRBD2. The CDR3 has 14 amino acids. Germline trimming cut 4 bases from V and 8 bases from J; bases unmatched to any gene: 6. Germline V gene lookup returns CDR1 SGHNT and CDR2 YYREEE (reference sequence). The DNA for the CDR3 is TGTGCCAGCAGCCCAGCGGGAGGGGTCCATGAGCAGTTCTTC. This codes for CASSPAGGVHEQFF.

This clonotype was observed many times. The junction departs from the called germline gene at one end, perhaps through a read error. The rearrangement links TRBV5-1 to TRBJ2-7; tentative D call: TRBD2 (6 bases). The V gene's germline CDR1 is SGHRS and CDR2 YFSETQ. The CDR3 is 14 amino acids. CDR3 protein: CASSLGTLSYEQYF. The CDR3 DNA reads TGTGCCAGCAGCCTAGGGACTTTGTCCTACGAGCAGTACTTC.

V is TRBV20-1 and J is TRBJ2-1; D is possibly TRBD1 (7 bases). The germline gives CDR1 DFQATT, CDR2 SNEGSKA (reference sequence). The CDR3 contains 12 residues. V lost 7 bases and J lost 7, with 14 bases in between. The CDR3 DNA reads TGCAGTGTAGCAGGGGGGTTGAATGAGCAGTTCTTC. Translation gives CSVAGGLNEQFF.

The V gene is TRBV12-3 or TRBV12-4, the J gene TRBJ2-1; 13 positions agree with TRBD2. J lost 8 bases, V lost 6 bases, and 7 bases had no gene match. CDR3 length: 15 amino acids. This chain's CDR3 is CASSRTSGGVDEQFF. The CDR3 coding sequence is TGTGCCAGCAGCCGTACTAGCGGGGGGGTCGATGAGCAGTTCTTC.

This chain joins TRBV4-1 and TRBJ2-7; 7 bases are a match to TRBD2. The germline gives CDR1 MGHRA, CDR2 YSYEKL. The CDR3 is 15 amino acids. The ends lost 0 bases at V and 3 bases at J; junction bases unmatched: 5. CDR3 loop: CASSQDPERGYEQYF. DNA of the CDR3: TGCGCCAGCAGCCAAGATCCAGAGCGGGGCTACGAGCAGTACTTC.

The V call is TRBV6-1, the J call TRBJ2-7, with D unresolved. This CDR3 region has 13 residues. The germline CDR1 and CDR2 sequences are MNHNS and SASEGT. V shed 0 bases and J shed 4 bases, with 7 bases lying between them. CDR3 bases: TGTGCCAGCAGTGAAGCGCTCCCGTACGAGCAGTACTTC. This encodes CASSEALPYEQYF.

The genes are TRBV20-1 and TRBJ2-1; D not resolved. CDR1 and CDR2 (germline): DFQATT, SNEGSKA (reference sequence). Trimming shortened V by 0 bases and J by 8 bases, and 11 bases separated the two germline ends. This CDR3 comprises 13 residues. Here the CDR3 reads CSARDPTGYEQFF. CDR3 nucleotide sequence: TGCAGTGCTAGAGACCCCACGGGCTATGAGCAGTTCTTC.

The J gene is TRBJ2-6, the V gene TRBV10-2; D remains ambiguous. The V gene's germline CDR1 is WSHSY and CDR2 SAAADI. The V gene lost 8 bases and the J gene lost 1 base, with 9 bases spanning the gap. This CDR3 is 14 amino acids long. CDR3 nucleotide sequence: TGCGCCAGCTATCCCTTTTCTGGGGCCAACGTCCTGACTTTC. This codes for CASYPFSGANVLTF.